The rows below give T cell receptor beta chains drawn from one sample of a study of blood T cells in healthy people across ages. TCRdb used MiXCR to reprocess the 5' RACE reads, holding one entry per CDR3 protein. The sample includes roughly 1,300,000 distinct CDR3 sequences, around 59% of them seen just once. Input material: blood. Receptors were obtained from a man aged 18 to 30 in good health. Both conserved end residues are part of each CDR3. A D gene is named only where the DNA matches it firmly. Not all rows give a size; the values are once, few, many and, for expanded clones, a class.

DNA: TGCAGTGCTCCTGTGCAGGCGAACACTGAAGCTTTCTTT
CDR3: CSAPVQANTEAFF
size: NA
J: TRBJ1-1
D: NA
V: TRBV20-1

DNA: TGTGCCAGCAGCTCCCTTAGCGGGACCTACGAGCAGTACTTC
CDR3: CASSSLSGTYEQYF
size: NA
J: TRBJ2-7
D: TRBD2
V: TRBV7-9

DNA: TGTGCCACCAGCACGGGACAGGTAGAGTATGGCTACACCTTC
CDR3: CATSTGQVEYGYTF
size: NA
J: TRBJ1-2
D: TRBD1
V: TRBV24-1

DNA: TGTGCCATCAGTGGTGACAGGGGGGATCCTAACTATGGCTACACCTTC
CDR3: CAISGDRGDPNYGYTF
size: few
J: TRBJ1-2
D: TRBD1
V: TRBV10-3

DNA: TGTGCCAGCAGTGACCGGGACAGGGGATGTAAGCAGTTCTTC
CDR3: CASSDRDRGCKQFF
size: NA
J: TRBJ2-1
D: TRBD1
V: TRBV25-1

DNA: TGCAGTGCTGACCCGGGACAGGGGATTCAAGGCTACACCTTC
CDR3: CSADPGQGIQGYTF
size: NA
J: TRBJ1-2
D: TRBD1
V: TRBV20-1

DNA: TGTGCCAGCAGCCAAGATTTCTCGGGCTCACCCCTCCACTTT
CDR3: CASSQDFSGSPLHF
size: few
J: TRBJ1-6
D: NA
V: TRBV3-1

DNA: TGCAGTGGTAAAAGTCCTCGGGGGACGCAAGAGACCCAGTACTTC
CDR3: CSGKSPRGTQETQYF
size: NA
J: TRBJ2-5
D: NA
V: TRBV20-1

DNA: TGTGCCAGCAGAACGGGGGCAAATGAAAAACTGTTTTTT
CDR3: CASRTGANEKLFF
size: NA
J: TRBJ1-4
D: NA
V: TRBV6-6

DNA: TGTGCCAGCAGCTTGTCGCCCGGGACAGGGGAAGATACGCAGTATTTT
CDR3: CASSLSPGTGEDTQYF
size: many
J: TRBJ2-3
D: TRBD1
V: TRBV5-5

DNA: TGTGCCAGCAGTGGTAGACTGAGAGGCTACGAGCAGTACTTC
CDR3: CASSGRLRGYEQYF
size: NA
J: TRBJ2-7
D: NA
V: TRBV2

DNA: TGTGCCAGCAGTTTAGACCCGGGACAGCCGTACTATGGCTACACCTTC
CDR3: CASSLDPGQPYYGYTF
size: few
J: TRBJ1-2
D: TRBD1
V: TRBV12-3/TRBV12-4

DNA: TGCGCCAGCAGGACCGGACAAAACTACGAGCAGTACTTC
CDR3: CASRTGQNYEQYF
size: NA
J: TRBJ2-7
D: NA
V: TRBV10-2

DNA: TGTGCCACCAGCAGAGGATGGGTTTGGGCAGGGGAAGAGACCCAGTACTTC
CDR3: CATSRGWVWAGEETQYF
size: NA
J: TRBJ2-5
D: NA
V: TRBV15

DNA: TGTGCCAGCGGATCGACAGGTGAAGCTTTCTTT
CDR3: CASGSTGEAFF
size: NA
J: TRBJ1-1
D: NA
V: TRBV3-1

DNA: TGCAGTGCTCGTGGGGTGAGCTCCTACAATGAGCAGTTCTTC
CDR3: CSARGVSSYNEQFF
size: few
J: TRBJ2-1
D: NA
V: TRBV20-1

DNA: TGTGCCAGCAGCGTAGGACTAGCGGGGGGCTTTAGGCTCATCGAGCAGTACTTC
CDR3: CASSVGLAGGFRLIEQYF
size: NA
J: TRBJ2-7
D: TRBD2
V: TRBV9

DNA: TGTGCTAGTGGAAACGGACTAGTCAATGAGCAGTTCTTC
CDR3: CASGNGLVNEQFF
size: NA
J: TRBJ2-1
D: TRBD2
V: TRBV12-5

DNA: TGTGCCAGCAGTTTCCTGGGACAGGGGGCGGAGACCCAGTACTTC
CDR3: CASSFLGQGAETQYF
size: NA
J: TRBJ2-5
D: TRBD1
V: TRBV27

DNA: TGTGCCAGCAGGAACCGGGACAGGGGGTACTTC
CDR3: CASRNRDRGYF
size: few
J: TRBJ2-7
D: TRBD1
V: TRBV6-6

DNA: TGTGCCAGCAGTTTAATGCGGGAGGACACAGATACGCAGTATTTT
CDR3: CASSLMREDTDTQYF
size: NA
J: TRBJ2-3
D: TRBD2
V: TRBV12-3/TRBV12-4

DNA: TGTGCCAGCAGTTTACGACAGGCTGCGTCCGGGGAGCTGTTTTTT
CDR3: CASSLRQAASGELFF
size: NA
J: TRBJ2-2
D: NA
V: TRBV12-3/TRBV12-4

DNA: TGTGCCAGCAGCCTCCTACCAGGCGGGAGGGCTGATGAGCAGTTCTTC
CDR3: CASSLLPGGRADEQFF
size: NA
J: TRBJ2-1
D: TRBD2
V: TRBV11-3

DNA: TGCGCCAGCAGCCAAGGACAGGGAAACAATCAGCCCCAGCATTTT
CDR3: CASSQGQGNNQPQHF
size: NA
J: TRBJ1-5
D: TRBD1
V: TRBV4-3

DNA: TGTGCCATCAAAGAGGAACACCTCTACGAGCAGTACTTC
CDR3: CAIKEEHLYEQYF
size: few
J: TRBJ2-7
D: NA
V: TRBV10-3

DNA: TGCGCCAGCAGCCAGGGACAGGGAATCCGAGCTTTCTTT
CDR3: CASSQGQGIRAFF
size: NA
J: TRBJ1-1
D: TRBD1
V: TRBV5-1

DNA: TGCGCCAGCGGCCGGTTACTAGTAGGTCGGGGAGATACGCAGTATTTT
CDR3: CASGRLLVGRGDTQYF
size: NA
J: TRBJ2-3
D: NA
V: TRBV5-1

DNA: TGCAGTGCTAGTTATGGACTAGCGGGAACCTACGAGCAGTACTTC
CDR3: CSASYGLAGTYEQYF
size: NA
J: TRBJ2-7
D: TRBD2
V: TRBV20-1

DNA: TGCGCCAGCAGCCAAGATCAGATTGGGGGAGAGCAGTACTTC
CDR3: CASSQDQIGGEQYF
size: NA
J: TRBJ2-7
D: NA
V: TRBV4-1

DNA: TGTGCCAGCAGCCCAGTAGCGGGGCATGAGCAGTTCTTC
CDR3: CASSPVAGHEQFF
size: NA
J: TRBJ2-1
D: TRBD2
V: TRBV5-6

DNA: TGTGCCAGCAGCCATGTCTGGCGGGGGCCAGCAGATACGCAGTATTTT
CDR3: CASSHVWRGPADTQYF
size: NA
J: TRBJ2-3
D: NA
V: TRBV4-2

DNA: TGTGCCACCCTAGGGGACAGGGGCGTCTACGAGCAGTACTTC
CDR3: CATLGDRGVYEQYF
size: NA
J: TRBJ2-7
D: TRBD1
V: TRBV7-2

DNA: TGCGCCAGCAGCCAAGCTTCAGGGACCGTAGAAGCTTTCTTT
CDR3: CASSQASGTVEAFF
size: NA
J: TRBJ1-1
D: NA
V: TRBV4-1

DNA: TGCAGCGTTGCCGACTACAGGGGTAACAATGAGCAGTTCTTC
CDR3: CSVADYRGNNEQFF
size: few
J: TRBJ2-1
D: TRBD1
V: TRBV29-1

DNA: TGCGCCAGCAGCTTGGTGGCAGACCGTGCCTACGAGCAGTACTTC
CDR3: CASSLVADRAYEQYF
size: NA
J: TRBJ2-7
D: NA
V: TRBV5-1

DNA: TGCGCCAGCAGCCCAGCTGGACAGGGATTCACAGATACGCAGTATTTT
CDR3: CASSPAGQGFTDTQYF
size: NA
J: TRBJ2-3
D: TRBD1
V: TRBV4-1

DNA: TGCAGCGTTGGGGGCCATGGGGGCTCCTACGAGCAGTACTTC
CDR3: CSVGGHGGSYEQYF
size: few
J: TRBJ2-7
D: NA
V: TRBV29-1

DNA: TGTGCCAGCAGCTTAATCGGGAGTCACAATGAGCAGTTCTTC
CDR3: CASSLIGSHNEQFF
size: few
J: TRBJ2-1
D: NA
V: TRBV11-2

DNA: TGTGCCAGCAGTCACAGGGGATTAGCTTTCTTT
CDR3: CASSHRGLAFF
size: NA
J: TRBJ1-1
D: TRBD1
V: TRBV12-3/TRBV12-4

DNA: TGCAGTGCTGGGCCCCCACGTTCACCCCTCCACTTT
CDR3: CSAGPPRSPLHF
size: few
J: TRBJ1-6
D: NA
V: TRBV20-1

DNA: TGTGCCAGCTCAAAACCCAGCGGGAGGGGCACAGATACGCAGTATTTT
CDR3: CASSKPSGRGTDTQYF
size: NA
J: TRBJ2-3
D: TRBD2
V: TRBV18

DNA: TGTGCCAGCAGCCAAGAGCGGGCAGGGGGTAACGTCCTGACTTTC
CDR3: CASSQERAGGNVLTF
size: NA
J: TRBJ2-6
D: TRBD1
V: TRBV3-1

DNA: TGTGCCACCAGCTCATCTCGGGCCTCCGAGCAGTACTTC
CDR3: CATSSSRASEQYF
size: few
J: TRBJ2-7
D: NA
V: TRBV15

DNA: TGTGCCAGCAGCTCACAGGGTAATTCACCCCTCCACTTT
CDR3: CASSSQGNSPLHF
size: few
J: TRBJ1-6
D: NA
V: TRBV5-6

DNA: TGTGCCAGCAGCCTCCCGAGGACAGGACCAGGGGCCTACGGGAACTCTGAAGCTTTCTTT
CDR3: CASSLPRTGPGAYGNSEAFF
size: once
J: TRBJ1-1
D: TRBD1
V: TRBV7-2

DNA: TGCAGCGCTGAAAATCAGCGGGCCCTCTATGGCTACACCTTC
CDR3: CSAENQRALYGYTF
size: few
J: TRBJ1-2
D: NA
V: TRBV29-1

DNA: TGTGCCAGCAGCCGACAGCCCTTGTCCTATGGCTACACCTTC
CDR3: CASSRQPLSYGYTF
size: NA
J: TRBJ1-2
D: NA
V: TRBV21-1

DNA: TGTGCCAGCGGCAGGGGGCTTTGGGATGAGCAGTTCTTC
CDR3: CASGRGLWDEQFF
size: NA
J: TRBJ2-1
D: TRBD1
V: TRBV2

DNA: TGCAGCGCTGCTCGTGCAGGGAAAGACGAGCAGTACTTC
CDR3: CSAARAGKDEQYF
size: few
J: TRBJ2-7
D: NA
V: TRBV29-1

DNA: TGTGCCAGCAGCCCCGGGACCGAGTACAATGAGCAGTTCTTC
CDR3: CASSPGTEYNEQFF
size: NA
J: TRBJ2-1
D: NA
V: TRBV6-5

DNA: TGCGCCAGCAGCCAAGGAATTGGCTCACCCCTCCACTTT
CDR3: CASSQGIGSPLHF
size: few
J: TRBJ1-6
D: NA
V: TRBV4-1

DNA: TGCAGTGCTAGAGCTCGGGGTTTAGGTTCCTACGAGCAGTACTTC
CDR3: CSARARGLGSYEQYF
size: NA
J: TRBJ2-7
D: NA
V: TRBV20-1

DNA: TGTGCCAGCAGCCTTAGACATAACTATGGCTACACCTTC
CDR3: CASSLRHNYGYTF
size: few
J: TRBJ1-2
D: NA
V: TRBV14